There are a few counts of the clone carrying this T cell receptor (beta chain). At one end, the junction sequence differs from germline, possibly due to a read error. The data originate from a study of T cells in Graves' hyperthyroidism and ophthalmopathy. Amplification of TCR beta CDR3 regions was performed using RNA transcripts as template. HTBI primers were employed in a first-round RT-PCR of the TCR CDR3. TCRdb re-derived calls from the multiplex PCR reads in MiXCR, one entry per CDR3 protein. The profile shows about 590,000 distinct CDR3 sequences, 15% to 18% of them singletons. This CDR3 has 16 amino acids. The germline gives CDR1 MNHNY, CDR2 SVGAGI (reference sequence).

The sample consisted of blood. The source is a woman between 25 and 40 years old with Graves' hyperthyroidism. The chain links TRBV6-6 to TRBJ2-7; TRBD2 matches 8 bases. The CDR3 coding sequence is TGTGCCAGCAGTTACCTGACACACACTAGCGGCTACGAGCGGTACTTC. This codes for CASSYLTHTSGYERYF.